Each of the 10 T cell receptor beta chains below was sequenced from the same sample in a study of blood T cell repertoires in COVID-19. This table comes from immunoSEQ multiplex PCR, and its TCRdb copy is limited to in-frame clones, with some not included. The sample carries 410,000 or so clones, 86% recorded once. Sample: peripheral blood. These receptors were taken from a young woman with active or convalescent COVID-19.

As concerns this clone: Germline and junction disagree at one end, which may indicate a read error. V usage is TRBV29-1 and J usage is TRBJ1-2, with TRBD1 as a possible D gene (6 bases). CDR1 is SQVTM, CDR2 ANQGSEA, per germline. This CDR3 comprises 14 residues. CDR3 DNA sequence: TGCAGCGTAGAAGCCGCAGGACAGCACTATGGCTACACCTTC. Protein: CSVEAAGQHYGYTF.

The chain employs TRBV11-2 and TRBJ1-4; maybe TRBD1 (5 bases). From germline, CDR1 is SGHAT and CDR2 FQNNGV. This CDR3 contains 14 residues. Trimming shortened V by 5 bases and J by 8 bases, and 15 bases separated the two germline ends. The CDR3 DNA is TGTGCCAGCAGCCCTCGGGGAGGGACCGAAAAACTGTTTTTT. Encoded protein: CASSPRGGTEKLFF. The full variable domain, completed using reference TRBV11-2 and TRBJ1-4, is EAGVAQSPRYKIIEKRQSVAFWCNPISGHATLYWYQQILGQGPKLLIQFQNNGVVDDSQLPKDRFSAERLKGVDSTLKIQPAKLEDSAVYLCASSPRGGTEKLFFGSGTQLSVL.

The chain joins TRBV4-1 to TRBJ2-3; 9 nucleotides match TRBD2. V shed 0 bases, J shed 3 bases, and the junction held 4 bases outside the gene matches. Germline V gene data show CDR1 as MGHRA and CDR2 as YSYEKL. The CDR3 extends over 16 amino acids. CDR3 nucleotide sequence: TGCGCCAGCAGCCAAGATCCTAGCGGGATTACAGATACGCAGTATTTT. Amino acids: CASSQDPSGITDTQYF.

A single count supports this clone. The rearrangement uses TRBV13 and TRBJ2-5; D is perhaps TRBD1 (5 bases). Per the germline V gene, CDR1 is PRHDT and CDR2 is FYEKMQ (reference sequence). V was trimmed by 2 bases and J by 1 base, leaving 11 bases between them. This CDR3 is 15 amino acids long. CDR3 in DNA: TGTGCCAGCAGCTTACAGGTGGGGCCCCAAGAGACCCAGTACTTC. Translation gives CASSLQVGPQETQYF.

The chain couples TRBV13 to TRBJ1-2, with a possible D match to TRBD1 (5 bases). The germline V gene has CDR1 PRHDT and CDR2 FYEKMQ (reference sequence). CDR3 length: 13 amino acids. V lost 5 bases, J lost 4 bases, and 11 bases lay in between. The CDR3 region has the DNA TGTGCCAGCAGCGCCGACAGTTCCTATGGCTACACCTTC. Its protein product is CASSADSSYGYTF.

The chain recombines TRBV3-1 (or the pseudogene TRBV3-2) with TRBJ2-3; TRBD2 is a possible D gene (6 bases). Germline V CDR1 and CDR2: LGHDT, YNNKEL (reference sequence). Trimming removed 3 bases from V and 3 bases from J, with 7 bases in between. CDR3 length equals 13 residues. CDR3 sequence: CASSQRGTDTQYF. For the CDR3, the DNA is TGTGCCAGCAGCCAGCGGGGTACAGATACGCAGTATTTT.

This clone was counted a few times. This CDR3 is CAWSVWGGGSEAFF. CDR3 bases: TGTGCCTGGAGTGTATGGGGAGGGGGGTCTGAAGCTTTCTTT. The chain joins TRBV30 to TRBJ1-1, with D possibly being TRBD1 (6 bases). CDR3 size: 14 residues. Germline assignment: CDR1 GTSNPN and CDR2 SVGIG (reference sequence). The ends were cut back, 0 bases at V and 6 bases at J, with 14 bases in the middle.

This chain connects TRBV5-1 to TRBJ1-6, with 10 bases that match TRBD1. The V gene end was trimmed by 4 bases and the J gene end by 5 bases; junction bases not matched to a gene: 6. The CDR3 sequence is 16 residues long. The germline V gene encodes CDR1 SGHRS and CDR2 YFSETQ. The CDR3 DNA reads TGCGCCAGCAGCATGACAGGGGGCTTGGATAATTCACCCCTCCACTTT. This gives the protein CASSMTGGLDNSPLHF.

CDR3 in DNA: TGTGCCAGCAGTTACTCTGGGCTGAACACTGAAGCTTTCTTT. Translating gives CASSYSGLNTEAFF. The genes are TRBV6-5 and TRBJ1-1, with D unresolved. This CDR3 comprises 14 residues. Per germline, CDR1 MNHEY and CDR2 SVGAGI. Trimming removed 0 bases at V and 0 bases at J, with 5 bases between.

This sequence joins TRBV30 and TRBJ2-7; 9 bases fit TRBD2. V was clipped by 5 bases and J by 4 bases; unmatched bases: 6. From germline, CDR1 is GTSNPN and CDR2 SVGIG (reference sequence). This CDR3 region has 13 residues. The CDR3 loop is CAWSGTSIYEQYF. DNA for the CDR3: TGTGCCTGGTCCGGGACTAGCATTTACGAGCAGTACTTC.